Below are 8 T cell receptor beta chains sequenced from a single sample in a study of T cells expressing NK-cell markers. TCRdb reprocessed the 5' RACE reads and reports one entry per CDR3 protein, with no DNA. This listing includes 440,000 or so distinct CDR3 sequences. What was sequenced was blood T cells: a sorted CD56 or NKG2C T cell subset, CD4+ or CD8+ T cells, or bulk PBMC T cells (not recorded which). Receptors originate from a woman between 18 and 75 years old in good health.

CDR3 residues: CASRGGRDNEQFF. The rearrangement links TRBV5-1 to TRBJ2-1; TCRdb's assignment of TRBD1 cannot be checked, as there is no DNA. The CDR3 runs to 13 residues. Germline assignment: CDR1 SGHRS and CDR2 YFSETQ.

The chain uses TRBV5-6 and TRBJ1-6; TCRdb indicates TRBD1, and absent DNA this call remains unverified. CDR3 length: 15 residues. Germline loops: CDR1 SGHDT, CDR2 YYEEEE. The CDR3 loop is CASSTLGQGGSPLHF.

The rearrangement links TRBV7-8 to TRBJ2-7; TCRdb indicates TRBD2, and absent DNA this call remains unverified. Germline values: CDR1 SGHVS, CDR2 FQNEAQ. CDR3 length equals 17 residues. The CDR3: CASSFEGGRNFPYEQYF. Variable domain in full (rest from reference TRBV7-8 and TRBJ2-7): GAGVSQSPRYKVAKRGQDVALRCDPISGHVSLFWYQQALGQGPEFLTYFQNEAQLDKSGLPSDRFFAERPEGSVSTLKIQRTQQEDSAVYLCASSFEGGRNFPYEQYFGPGTRLTVT.

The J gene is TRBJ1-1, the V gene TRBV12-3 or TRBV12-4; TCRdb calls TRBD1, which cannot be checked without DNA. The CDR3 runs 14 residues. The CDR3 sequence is CASGPQGSGTEAFF.

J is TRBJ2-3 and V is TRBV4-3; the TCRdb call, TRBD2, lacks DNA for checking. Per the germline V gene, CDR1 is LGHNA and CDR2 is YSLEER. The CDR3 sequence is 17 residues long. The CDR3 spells CASSQDSLAGGADTQYF.

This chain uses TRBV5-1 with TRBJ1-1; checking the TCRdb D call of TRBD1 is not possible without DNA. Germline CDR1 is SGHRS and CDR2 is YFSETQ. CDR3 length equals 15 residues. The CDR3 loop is CASSTNRGKNTEAFF. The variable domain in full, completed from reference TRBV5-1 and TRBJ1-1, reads KAGVTQTPRYLIKTRGQQVTLSCSPISGHRSVSWYQQTPGQGLQFLFEYFSETQRNKGNFPGRFSGRQFSNSRSEMNVSTLELGDSALYLCASSTNRGKNTEAFFGQGTRLTVV.

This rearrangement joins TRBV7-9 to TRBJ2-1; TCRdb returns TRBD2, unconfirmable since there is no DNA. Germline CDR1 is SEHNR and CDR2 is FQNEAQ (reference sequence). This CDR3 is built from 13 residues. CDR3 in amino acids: CASSGLAPNEQFF. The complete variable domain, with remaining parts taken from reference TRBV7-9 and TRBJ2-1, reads DTGVSQNPRHKITKRGQNVTFRCDPISEHNRLYWYRQTLGQGPEFLTYFQNEAQLEKSRLLSDRFSAERPKGSFSTLEIQRTEQGDSAMYLCASSGLAPNEQFFGPGTRLTVL.

CDR3 sequence reads: CASSIGGTDYNSPLHF. The chain combines TRBV9 with TRBJ1-6; TCRdb designates TRBD1, a call that cannot be tested without DNA. The CDR3 is 16 residues long. From germline, CDR1 is SGDLS and CDR2 YYNGEE.